A single T cell receptor beta chain is shown here with its context. The CDR3 contains 12 residues. Germline CDR1 is MDHEN and CDR2 is SYDVKM. With 6 bases removed from V and 3 bases from J, the gap between germline ends came to 8 bases. Some clones are missing from TCRdb's copy, which holds only in-frame ones; the method was immunoSEQ multiplex PCR. The sample consists of roughly 260,000 clones, over 75% of them appearing once. The entry originates in a study of blood T cell repertoires in COVID-19. Input material: peripheral blood. The rearrangement links TRBV28 to TRBJ1-2; possible D gene TRBD1, 5 bases. The clonotype originates from a woman in her 50s with acute or convalescent COVID-19. In DNA, the CDR3 is TGTGCCAGCAGCTCCAGGGACTATGGCTACACCTTC. Translating it yields CASSSRDYGYTF.